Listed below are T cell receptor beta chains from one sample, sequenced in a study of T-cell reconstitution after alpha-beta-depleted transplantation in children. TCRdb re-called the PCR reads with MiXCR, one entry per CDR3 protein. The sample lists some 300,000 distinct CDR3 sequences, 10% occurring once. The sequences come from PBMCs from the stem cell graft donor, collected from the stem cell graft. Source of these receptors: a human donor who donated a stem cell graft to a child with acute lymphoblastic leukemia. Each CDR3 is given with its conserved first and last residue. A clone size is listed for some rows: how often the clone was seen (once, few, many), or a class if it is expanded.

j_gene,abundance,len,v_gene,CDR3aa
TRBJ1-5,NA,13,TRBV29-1,CSVQTGVNQPQHF
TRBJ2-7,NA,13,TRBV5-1,CASSPRVNYEQYF
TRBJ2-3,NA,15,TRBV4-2,CASSQERGSTDTQYF
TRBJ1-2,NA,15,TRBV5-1,CASSLDGGAIYGYTF
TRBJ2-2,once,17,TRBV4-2,CASSQQGKLANTGELFF
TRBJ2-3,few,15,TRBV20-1,CSAGAGQGITDTQYF
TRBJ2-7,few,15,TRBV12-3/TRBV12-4,CASSLGTGGVDEQYF
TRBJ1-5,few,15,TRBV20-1,CSAYSGQVLNQPQHF
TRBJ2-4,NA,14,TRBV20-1,CSARGTRAKNIQYF
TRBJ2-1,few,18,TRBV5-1,CASSLEGLAGAGIDEQFF
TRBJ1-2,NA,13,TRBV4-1,CASSQSQGDGYTF
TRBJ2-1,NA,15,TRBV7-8,CASRWASGREDEQFF
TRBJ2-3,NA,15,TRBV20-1,CSASGLPAGTDTQYF
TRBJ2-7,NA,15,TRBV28,CASRTETGGGSEQYF
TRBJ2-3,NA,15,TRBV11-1,CASSLGSGSTDTQYF
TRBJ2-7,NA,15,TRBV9,CASSPLPGGIGEQYF
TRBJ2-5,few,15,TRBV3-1,CASSQDGRRFETQYF
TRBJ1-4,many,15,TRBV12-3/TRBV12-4,CASSRTQTTNEKLFF
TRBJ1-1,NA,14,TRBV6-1,CASSPADSFTEAFF
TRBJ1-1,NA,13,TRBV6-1,CASSGLGGAEAFF
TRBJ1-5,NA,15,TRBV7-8,CASSAGQGQGQPQHF
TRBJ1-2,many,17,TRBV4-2,CASSQAWGQHSNYGYTF
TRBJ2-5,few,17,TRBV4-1,CASSQATGTGGWETQYF
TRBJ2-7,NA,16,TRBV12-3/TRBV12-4,CASSLGPGQGSYEQYF
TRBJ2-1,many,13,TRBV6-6,CASSTGTLVGQFF
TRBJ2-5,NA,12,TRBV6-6,CASEGGGETQYF
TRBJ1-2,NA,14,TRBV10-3,CAISGGQGAYGYTF
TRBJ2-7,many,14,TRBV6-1,CASRPDRDSYEQYF
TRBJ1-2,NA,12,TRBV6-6,CASSYGDEGYTF
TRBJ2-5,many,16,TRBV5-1,CASSLDRRGGQETQYF
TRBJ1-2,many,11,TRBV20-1,CSATENYGYTF
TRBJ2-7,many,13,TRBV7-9,CASSPQGPYEQYF
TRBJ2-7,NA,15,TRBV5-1,CASSSGTVGSYEQYF
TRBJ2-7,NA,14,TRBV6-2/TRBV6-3,CASRAGTGFNEQYF
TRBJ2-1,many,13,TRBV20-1,CSPGTSGSGEQFF
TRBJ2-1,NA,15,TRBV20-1,CSAQRGLQIFDEQFF
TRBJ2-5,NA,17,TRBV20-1,CCARRSGVATVKETQYF
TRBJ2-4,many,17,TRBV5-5,CASSGLSGRAGKNIQYF
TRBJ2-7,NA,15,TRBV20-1,CSARVPGGRGYEQYF
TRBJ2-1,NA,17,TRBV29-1,CSVEGAQGRNSYNEQFF
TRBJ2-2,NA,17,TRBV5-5,CASSPFGQGGNTGELFF
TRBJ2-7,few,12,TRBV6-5,CASSRGQPEQYF
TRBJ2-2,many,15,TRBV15,CATSRVVGFERELFF
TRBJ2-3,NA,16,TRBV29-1,CSVEGGFDTLSDTQYF
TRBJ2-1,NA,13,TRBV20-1,CSAIGTGEDEQFF
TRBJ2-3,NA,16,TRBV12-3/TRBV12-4,CASSPRWLATTDTQYF
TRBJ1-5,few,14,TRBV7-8,CASSRQVSNQPQHF
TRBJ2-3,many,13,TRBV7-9,CASSPGYTDTQYF
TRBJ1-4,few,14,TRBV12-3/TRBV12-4,CASTEDRGHEKLFF
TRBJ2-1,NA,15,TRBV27,CASSLSQGDYNEQFF